The T cell receptor beta chain described here comes from a study of identical twins. TCRdb reprocessed the 5' RACE reads with MiXCR, giving one entry per CDR3 protein. The sample carries 1.5 million to 2 million distinct CDR3 sequences, about 32% recorded once. The clonotype was recovered from a newborn girl in good health. The material sequenced was cord blood.

The CDR3 region has the DNA TGTGCCAGCAGGTCCGGACAGGGGGCGACTGAAGCTTTCTTT. Its protein is CASRSGQGATEAFF. The rearrangement links TRBV7-2 to TRBJ1-1; 11 bases line up with TRBD1. Unmatched junction bases numbered 5, after V lost 6 bases and J lost 5 bases. Per the germline V gene, CDR1 is SGHTA and CDR2 is FQGNSA. This CDR3 has 14 residues.